This T cell receptor beta chain emerged from a study of T cell repertoires in cytomegalovirus infection. General study results and limits: HLA-C-restricted CMV-specific TCR beta clonotypes prevailed in the ex vivo response.

The CDR3 runs 14 residues. Trimming took 6 bases from V and 4 from J, leaving 15 bases between them. In TCRdb, the reads were re-called with MiXCR into one record per CDR3 protein. There are around 450,000 distinct CDR3 sequences in the sample; about 10% occur only once, and roughly 10% lies in the top ten. This clonotype occurred many times. Its cognate antigen is unknown. Sequenced sample: PBMCs. The rearrangement joins TRBV12-3 or TRBV12-4 to TRBJ1-2, with D perhaps TRBD1 (5 bases). This clonotype was obtained from a human donor in good health (CMV status not recorded). Some clones in this sample may be carry-over from other donors' samples. The CDR3 reads CASSHVGGTYGYTF. The DNA of the CDR3 is TGTGCCAGCAGCCACGTCGGGGGGACCTATGGCTACACCTTC.